This TCR beta chain was sequenced in a study of T cells in Graves' hyperthyroidism and ophthalmopathy (dated by TCRdb to the late 2010s). With regard to the full study: Peripheral blood samples were taken at initial diagnosis, before any treatment was given. A discovery cohort of around 98 patients, fewer than 50 with Graves' ophthalmopathy and approximately 55 with stable Graves' hyperthyroidism, was used to find distinguishing TCR V-J signatures. An independent validation cohort of 18 to 20 hyperthyroidism patients and some 15 patients who later progressed to ophthalmopathy tested prospective prediction of ophthalmopathy. For training and testing, the approximately 97 patients in the discovery cohort were randomly divided in a 7:3 ratio. In addition, the study compared T-cell repertoires in thyroid tissue and in blood from several Graves' hyperthyroidism patients. After sampling, hyperthyroidism patients received methimazole starting at 30 mg daily, and ophthalmopathy patients received high-dose intravenous methylprednisolone. The paper describes TCR Vbeta CDR3 sequencing of 135 peripheral blood samples, made up of roughly 45 ophthalmopathy patients, 70 to 75 hyperthyroidism patients and some 17 progressor patients.

The investigation overall reported the following: Most expanded thyroid clonotypes (frequency above 0.001) were also detected in blood, a finding suggesting that blood repertoires may reflect thyroid immune responses. In validation, progression to ophthalmopathy was predicted by the model with 70.59% sensitivity and about 72% specificity, a median of about 6.4 months before onset. Sample size was not statistically predetermined, and blinding of investigators to group allocation was not performed. A 13 V-J signature model separated ophthalmopathy from stable hyperthyroidism, with around 88% sensitivity and 81.08% specificity in cross-validation and 80%/75% in testing.

This clonotype occurred many times. The target of this receptor is not known. No base-level quality is on record; no much larger clone is a single base apart. Hyperthyroidism patients were newly diagnosed, had a disease duration of under 2 months, and were aged 18 to 65 years. Any patient with an uncontrolled infection, another autoimmune disease, pregnancy or lactation was excluded. Diagnoses relied on clinical symptoms, serum thyroxine and TRAb, thyroid ultrasound and orbital computed tomography. For progressor patients, blood was drawn at the first diagnosis of hyperthyroidism, before any ophthalmopathy symptoms had appeared. PBMCs were separated from under 11 ml of fresh peripheral blood using Ficoll-Paque density gradient centrifugation. Progressor patients were first diagnosed with Graves' hyperthyroidism and then developed ophthalmopathy during follow-up. Trizol reagent was used to extract total RNA, and RNA quality was then checked on an Agilent 2100 Bioanalyzer.

The TCR beta CDR3 regions were amplified from the RNA transcripts. The TCR CDR3 was subjected to a first round of RT-PCR using the HTBI primer set and the Qiagen OneStep RT-PCR kit. Libraries were constructed in a second round of multiplex PCR, after which size selection and purification were carried out. Paired-end sequencing of the libraries was performed with 100 bp reads on an Illumina HiSeq2000. Processing in the source paper ran as follows. SOAPnuke was used to process the raw data, removing reads that contained adapters or uncalled bases, had a mean Phred below 15, or lacked an exact match to the constant primer or identifier. COPE v1.2.5 was used to merge the high-quality paired reads, and each unique nucleotide sequence was defined as a clonotype. Clonotypes were aligned to IMGT TRBV, TRBD and TRBJ reference segments using MiTCR v1.1. Analysis was restricted to V-J combinations with a frequency above 0.0001, which covered 98% to 99.2% of repertoires. A TCS score was defined as the ratio of F50 (clonal expansion) to E x V (chaos), with BLOSUM62-based TCRdist applied between CDR3 peptides within each V-J. Welch's t-statistics and random forest reduced around 510 V-J features to under 15, which were used in a naive Bayes classifier (R e1071). The public reads were run again by TCRdb, first through fastp at Q25 and then through MiXCR, and only productive beta chains were kept. CDR3 protein duplicates are merged, each entry listing the most common genes and DNA. It is TCRdb's table, rather than the study itself, that gives the V and J calls and clone size. Recorded for this sample are around 280,000 distinct CDR3 sequences; 13% of them occurred a single time. The ten largest make up roughly 8% of the sample.

CDR1 and CDR2 (SNHLY, FYNNEI) derive from the germline V gene. The CDR3 spans 15 residues, from the cysteine through the phenylalanine. The read is trimmed to its CDR3 DNA, 45 bases read in frame from base 1. V gives up 6 bases and J gives up 2 bases, and the segment between their germline ends measures 14 bases. The sequenced material came from blood. The sequence is built from TRBV2 and TRBJ1-5; a weak D assignment points to TRBD1 (6 bases agree). The sequence was collected from a woman in her 30s with Graves' hyperthyroidism that later progressed to Graves' ophthalmopathy. The DNA sequence follows: TGTGCCAGCAGGGGGGCGGGTCTTGGCAATCAGCCCCAGCATTTT. This encodes CASRGAGLGNQPQHF.